The 28 T cell receptor beta chains listed next were all sequenced from one sample in a study of shared clonotypes between healthy human individuals. Clones were read by immunoSEQ multiplex PCR, and TCRdb kept only the in-frame ones, dropping some. The sample has some 2,500,000 clones, roughly 92% seen once; the top ten hold approximately 0.41%. Sequencing input: naive CD4+ T cells from PBMCs. Subset in this sample: CD45RA+ positively selected. These TCRs come from a man aged 18 to 30 in good health. Some clones in this sample may be carry-over from other donors' samples.

This clone was detected only once. This chain connects TRBV5-1 to TRBJ1-2; TRBD1 matches at 7 bases. J lost 5 bases, V lost 5 bases, and 9 bases had no gene match. The CDR3 covers 14 residues. Germline CDR1 is SGHRS and CDR2 is YFSETQ. The CDR3 sequence is CASRLIQGRYGYTF. CDR3 nucleotides: TGCGCCAGCAGACTCATACAGGGGAGGTATGGCTACACCTTC.

This clone was detected only a few times. This chain links TRBV19 with TRBJ1-1, with D hard to call. Germline V lookup: CDR1 LNHDA, CDR2 SQIVND (reference sequence). The ends were cut back, 9 bases at V and 1 base at J, with 6 bases in the middle. This CDR3 comprises 11 residues. The CDR3 DNA reads as TGTGCCAGCGCCCAGAACACTGAAGCTTTCTTT. Translated: CASAQNTEAFF.

Points on this clone: Other DNA sequences in the sample encode the same CDR3. The gene calls are TRBV18 and TRBJ2-5; D might be TRBD2 (5 bases). Between the trimmed V and J ends, which lost 2 bases and 5 bases, there was a span of 9 bases. This CDR3 comprises 13 residues. Germline CDR1 KGHSH, CDR2 LQKENI. CDR3 protein: CASSPGSGETQYF. Here the CDR3 DNA reads TGTGCCAGCTCACCAGGGAGTGGGGAGACCCAGTACTTC.

CDR3 loop: CASSRTGFEQFF. In DNA, the CDR3 is TGTGCCAGCAGTCGGACAGGGTTTGAGCAGTTCTTC. The chain links TRBV28 to TRBJ2-1, with 8 positions matching TRBD1. The junction had 3 bases not matched to a gene; V was cut back by 5 bases and J by 9 bases. This CDR3 is built from 12 residues. The germline CDR1 and CDR2 sequences are MDHEN and SYDVKM.

This chain links TRBV7-2 with TRBJ2-7; D not resolved. The length of the CDR3 is 13 residues. V shed 5 bases and J shed 6 bases, with 14 bases lying between them. The V gene's germline CDR1 is SGHTA and CDR2 FQGNSA. The CDR3 spells CASSPGRKGEQYF. The CDR3 DNA reads TGTGCCAGCAGCCCAGGTAGAAAGGGCGAGCAGTACTTC.

The rearrangement links TRBV7-9 to TRBJ1-2; no definite D call. Looked up from germline, CDR1 is SEHNR and CDR2 is FQNEAQ (reference sequence). The CDR3 is 13 amino acids. V gave up 5 bases and J gave up 8 bases, with 15 bases separating them. CDR3 amino acids: CASSLTEGGGYTF. DNA for the CDR3: TGTGCCAGCAGCCTCACGGAGGGTGGCGGCTACACCTTC.

V usage is TRBV19 and J usage is TRBJ1-5; D is unresolved. The CDR3 is 15 amino acids. Trimming removed 3 bases at V and 8 bases at J, with 17 bases between. The germline V gene has CDR1 LNHDA and CDR2 SQIVND (reference sequence). The CDR3 spells CASSISLDKLKPQHF. The DNA for the CDR3 is TGTGCCAGTAGTATTTCTCTTGACAAACTGAAGCCCCAGCATTTT.

The V and J genes are TRBV2 and TRBJ1-5, with D uncertain. Germline V lookup: CDR1 SNHLY, CDR2 FYNNEI. The CDR3 is made up of 13 amino acids. Trimming took off 4 bases at V and 6 bases at J, with 10 bases between the two ends. The DNA of the CDR3 is TGTGCCAGCAGTGTAGGTCTCGGTCAGCCCCAGCATTTT. Translated: CASSVGLGQPQHF.

This clone was counted only a few times. The rearrangement links TRBV7-9 to TRBJ2-2, with a weak D call TRBD2 (6 bases). Germline V CDR1 and CDR2: SEHNR, FQNEAQ (reference sequence). The V end lost 6 bases, the J end lost 6 bases, and 20 bases lay between the germline ends. This CDR3 has 16 residues. This chain's CDR3 is CASRFLGTQGPGELFF. The CDR3 DNA reads as TGTGCCAGCAGGTTCCTCGGGACTCAGGGTCCCGGGGAGCTGTTTTTT.

V is TRBV21-1 and J is TRBJ1-1; TRBD1, as called in the table, went unchecked against the DNA. TRBV21-1 is an annotated pseudogene. The CDR3 totals 16 residues. The CDR3 reads CARNRWAGPRCTEAFF. The DNA of the CDR3 is TGTGCCAGGAATAGATGGGCAGGGCCAAGGTGCACTGAAGCTTTCTTT.

V and J are TRBV10-3 and TRBJ1-1; unclear D gene. V lost 1 base, J lost 5 bases, and 11 bases lay in between. The CDR3 totals 14 residues. The germline CDR1 and CDR2 sequences are ENHRY and SYGVKD. CDR3 coding DNA: TGTGCCATCAGTGAGTACAGTTATGGGACTGAAGCTTTCTTT. It encodes CAISEYSYGTEAFF.

The rearrangement links TRBV20-1 to TRBJ1-1; unclear D gene. Germline V gene data show CDR1 as DFQATT and CDR2 as SNEGSKA (reference sequence). V was cut by 6 bases and J by 7 bases, with 12 bases left in between. The CDR3 length is 11 residues. The CDR3 DNA reads as TGCAGTGCCCTCTTAAGGCTTGAAGCTTTCTTT. Its protein product is CSALLRLEAFF.

The chain employs TRBV5-1 and TRBJ2-5; 8 bases are shared with TRBD1. V lost 3 bases, J lost 5 bases, and 12 bases stayed unmatched. Germline CDR1 is SGHRS and CDR2 is YFSETQ. This CDR3 region has 16 residues. In DNA, the CDR3 is TGCGCCAGCAGCTCCCGCGGGACAGGCGCGAGTGAGACCCAGTACTTC. Translated: CASSSRGTGASETQYF.

The chain carries TRBV28 and TRBJ2-1, with 7 bases lining up with TRBD2. This CDR3 region has 17 residues. Germline lookup yields CDR1 MDHEN and CDR2 SYDVKM. The junction had 13 bases not matched to a gene; V was cut back by 1 base and J by 7 bases. The CDR3 DNA reads TGTGCCAGCAGTTTATCCCTGGGGAGGGCATCGGGAAATGAGCAGTTCTTC. As protein: CASSLSLGRASGNEQFF.

As regards this clone: Other DNA sequences of this sample code for an identical CDR3. CDR3 nucleotides: TGCGCCAGCAGCTTGGCTGGGACACGCTCCTACGAGCAGTACTTC. This encodes CASSLAGTRSYEQYF. V is TRBV5-1 and J is TRBJ2-7, with D possibly matching TRBD1 (6 bases). Germline V gives CDR1 SGHRS, CDR2 YFSETQ. The CDR3 spans 15 residues. Trimming pared 0 bases from V and 0 bases from J, leaving 10 bases between.

V is TRBV5-8 and J is TRBJ1-4; D may be TRBD1 (6 bases). The CDR3 runs to 15 residues. The germline V and J ends were trimmed by 6 bases and 3 bases, with 15 bases remaining between them. Germline V gene data show CDR1 as SGHTS and CDR2 as YDEGEE. The CDR3 reads CASTFPGQPNEKLFF. The CDR3 DNA reads as TGTGCCAGCACCTTTCCAGGACAGCCTAATGAAAAACTGTTTTTT.

As regards this clone: The same CDR3 arises from other DNA sequences in this sample as well. This chain uses TRBV5-1 with TRBJ1-1; D possibly corresponds to TRBD1 (6 bases). CDR1 and CDR2 from the germline V gene are SGHRS and YFSETQ. V was shortened by 0 bases and J by 2 bases, with 8 bases between the two germline ends. This CDR3 has 14 residues. The CDR3 DNA sequence: TGCGCCAGCAGCTTGGTGGGGGCCAACACTGAAGCTTTCTTT. This encodes CASSLVGANTEAFF.

This rearrangement joins TRBV7-2 to TRBJ2-5; 7 nucleotides align to TRBD2. This CDR3 is built from 15 residues. J gave up 5 bases and V 1 base, and 7 bases lay outside the gene matches. Germline V gives CDR1 SGHTA, CDR2 FQGNSA. The CDR3 region has the DNA TGTGCCAGCAGCTTAGGCCGACCGCGGGGGGAGACCCAGTACTTC. It codes for CASSLGRPRGETQYF.

The V call is TRBV2, the J call TRBJ1-3; D is uncertain. Germline loops: CDR1 SNHLY, CDR2 FYNNEI. The CDR3 extends over 12 amino acids. Trimming cost V 10 bases and J 2 bases, with 9 bases left between them. The CDR3 is CATRLAGNTIYF. The CDR3 DNA is TGTGCCACGCGGCTCGCTGGAAACACCATATATTTT.

This chain connects TRBV11-3 to TRBJ1-1; 7 bases agree with TRBD1. This CDR3 is built from 13 residues. The germline gives CDR1 SGHNT, CDR2 YENEEA. Trimming took 5 bases from V and 6 from J; bases not matched to a gene: 6. The CDR3 bases are TGTGCCAGCAGCCATAGACAGGGAGCTGAAGCTTTCTTT. Translating it yields CASSHRQGAEAFF.

This clone was counted only a few times. The V gene is TRBV2, the J gene TRBJ1-1; D not certain. The CDR3 contains 14 residues. Germline assignment: CDR1 SNHLY and CDR2 FYNNEI. V gave up 2 bases and J gave up 3 bases, with 10 bases separating them. Here the CDR3 DNA reads TGTGCCAGCAGTGAACTGACATCAGACACTGAAGCTTTCTTT. This gives the protein CASSELTSDTEAFF.

The chain combines TRBV7-2 with TRBJ2-5, with 7 bases fitting TRBD1. The CDR3 has 15 amino acids. CDR1 is SGHTA and CDR2 is FQGNSA in the germline V gene. The V segment lost 5 bases and the J segment 4 bases; nucleotides outside the gene matches: 10. Here the CDR3 reads CASSPGDSISETQYF. DNA for the CDR3: TGTGCCAGCAGCCCCGGGGACAGCATCTCAGAGACCCAGTACTTC.

The chain combines TRBV11-3 with TRBJ1-3, with D tentatively TRBD1 (5 bases). Germline V gene sequence: CDR1 SGHNT, CDR2 YENEEA. The CDR3 runs to 14 residues. The V end was cut by 1 base, the J end by 8 bases, with 12 bases between. This CDR3 reads CASSLGRAGDTIYF. CDR3 sequence (DNA): TGTGCCAGCAGCTTAGGCAGGGCCGGAGACACCATATATTTT.

Turning to this clone: The identical CDR3 is also encoded by other nucleotide sequences in the sample. V gene TRBV18 combines with J gene TRBJ2-7; TRBD1 aligns across 9 bases. V lost 6 bases and J lost 2; bases outside the gene matches: 5. Germline lookup yields CDR1 KGHSH and CDR2 LQKENI. The CDR3 loop spans 14 amino acids. CDR3: CASSPGQGTYEQYF. CDR3 sequence (DNA): TGTGCCAGCTCGCCGGGACAGGGCACCTACGAGCAGTACTTC.

This CDR3 reads CASSPDGGRSTNEKLFF. CDR3 coding DNA: TGTGCCAGCAGCCCCGATGGTGGCAGGTCGACTAATGAAAAACTGTTTTTT. This chain links TRBV7-9 with TRBJ1-4; D uncertain. Trimming shortened V by 5 bases and J by 2 bases, and 18 bases separated the two germline ends. The CDR3 contains 17 residues. CDR1 is SEHNR and CDR2 is FQNEAQ in the germline V gene (reference sequence).

The chain has TRBV23-1 and TRBJ2-7; D is ambiguous. TRBV23-1 is marked as an open reading frame, function uncertain. CDR3 length: 11 residues. V dropped 3 bases and J dropped 6 bases, with 6 bases sitting between them. CDR3 sequence (DNA): TGCGCCAGCAGTCACCGTTCCGAGCAGTACTTC. It codes for CASSHRSEQYF.

J is TRBJ2-2 and V is TRBV14; 12 bases are shared with TRBD2. The CDR3 has 15 residues. Germline assignment: CDR1 SGHDN and CDR2 FVKESK. After removal of 1 base from V and 6 bases from J, the junction contained 0 bases not matched to a gene. CDR3: CASSQGLAGAGELFF. The CDR3 region has the DNA TGTGCCAGCAGCCAAGGACTAGCGGGAGCCGGGGAGCTGTTTTTT.

Only a few counts were recorded for this clone. V usage is TRBV6-5 and J usage is TRBJ1-1; 7 positions agree with TRBD1. Unmatched junction bases numbered 11, after V lost 7 bases and J lost 3 bases. Germline V gene data show CDR1 as MNHEY and CDR2 as SVGAGI. This CDR3 is built from 15 residues. The CDR3 region is CASNVETGSDTEAFF. The CDR3 bases are TGTGCCAGCAACGTCGAGACAGGGTCGGACACTGAAGCTTTCTTT.